This TCR beta chain was identified in a study of identical twins. This clonotype was counted at least ten times. TCRdb recomputed calls from the 5' RACE reads with MiXCR, one row per CDR3 protein. Among around 470,000 distinct CDR3 sequences listed, 12% to 15% were seen once. The CDR3 totals 16 residues. With V trimmed by 2 bases and J by 0 bases, 7 bases remained unmatched. Per the germline V gene, CDR1 is LNHNV and CDR2 is YYDKDF (reference sequence). The sample also formed part of further work on yellow fever vaccine responses in identical twins.

The chain employs TRBV15 and TRBJ2-7; 7 nucleotides line up with TRBD1. The clonotype originates from a woman in her late teens or twenties in good health. The sample comprised CD4+ T cells sorted from blood. Written as DNA, the CDR3 is TGTGCCACCAGCAGATCCCTGACAGGGAACTCCTACGAGCAGTACTTC. It translates to CATSRSLTGNSYEQYF.